This T cell receptor beta chain was identified during a study of shared clonotypes between healthy human individuals. Naive CD8 cells, CD45RO-negative and positively selected for CCR7, excluded terminally differentiated effector memory CD45RA+ cells. Germline values: CDR1 MNHNS, CDR2 SASEGT. Trimming removed 4 bases at V and 9 bases at J, with 4 bases between. The CDR3 spans 10 residues. Samples underwent the assay at deep level. Source study methods: For the immunoSEQ data, sequences were junction-only without quality scores, so filtering differed. Assay: immunoSEQ multiplex PCR; the TCRdb copy retains only in-frame clones and omits some. V, J and clone size are those of that table, while D and trimming were read from the DNA. This table holds roughly 1,800,000 clones, over 85% found once.

This TCR came from a man aged 18 to 29 in good health. The sequenced material came from naive CD8+ T cells sorted from blood. The chain couples TRBV6-1 to TRBJ2-1, with D uncertain. The CDR3 loop reads CASSVGEQFF. The DNA for the CDR3 is TGTGCCAGCAGTGTGGGTGAGCAGTTCTTC.